Listed below are T cell receptor beta chains from one sample, sequenced in a study of cytomegalovirus exposure and HLA in healthy donors. Clones were read by immunoSEQ multiplex PCR, and TCRdb kept only the in-frame ones, dropping some. The profile shows tens of thousands of clones, around 94% of them singletons. The material sequenced was PBMCs. The receptors were sampled from a woman between 18 and 29 years old in good health and CMV-seropositive. CDR3s include the opening cysteine and the closing phenylalanine or tryptophan. Each record gives: D gene, clone size, V gene, J gene, CDR3 DNA, CDR3 protein. The D gene is left open where the match is weak. Some rows mark clone size as missing; the rest say once, few, many or name a class of expanded clone.

-	-	TRBV4-1	TRBJ2-3	TGCGCCAGCAGACATAGGATGGGGGACTCCCGCCCAGATACGCAGTATTTT	CASRHRMGDSRPDTQYF
TRBD2	-	TRBV11-3	TRBJ2-3	TGTGCCAGCAGCTTTCACGCTAGCGGGGGGGCAGTCACAGATACGCAGTATTTT	CASSFHASGGAVTDTQYF
TRBD2	-	TRBV4-2	TRBJ2-4	TGTGCCAGCAGCCAAGTGCAAGCGGGGGCCAAAGGAATTCAGTACTTC	CASSQVQAGAKGIQYF
TRBD1	-	TRBV7-3	TRBJ2-1	TGTGCCAGCAGCGCGGACAGGCCGGCCTACAATGAGCAGTTCTTC	CASSADRPAYNEQFF
TRBD2	-	TRBV6-6	TRBJ2-5	TGTGCCAGCAGTCCCTTGGGACTAGCTGCGTTAGAGACCCAGTACTTC	CASSPLGLAALETQYF
-	-	TRBV30	TRBJ1-2	TGTGCCTGGAGCGGGGTGGAGTTTCCGTCCTTC	CAWSGVEFPSF
-	-	TRBV4-1	TRBJ1-4	TGCGCCAGCAGCCAAGGGACAATTGCTGGCGACTCAAATGAAAAACTGTTTTTT	CASSQGTIAGDSNEKLFF
-	-	TRBV28	TRBJ1-6	TGTGCCAGCAGTCGGGATATGGCACCCCTCCACTTT	CASSRDMAPLHF
-	-	TRBV7-9	TRBJ2-2	TGTGCCAGCAGCTTAGTACACAGCAGCACCGGGGAGCTGTTTTTT	CASSLVHSSTGELFF
-	-	TRBV28	TRBJ2-5	TGTGCCAGCAGTCCGCGGGCCACAGGGTTCCAAGAGACCCAGTACTTC	CASSPRATGFQETQYF
TRBD1	-	TRBV2	TRBJ2-5	TGTGCCAGCAGTGAGTGGACAGGGCCGGGCCAAGAGACCCAGTACTTC	CASSEWTGPGQETQYF
TRBD2	-	TRBV7-2	TRBJ2-2	TGTGCCAGCAGCTTCCTTCTAGCGGGGGGGCCCGGGGAGCTGTTTTTT	CASSFLLAGGPGELFF
-	-	TRBV7-9	TRBJ1-1	TGTGCCAGCAGCTTCGCTGGGGGGGGGAACACTGAAGCTTTCTTT	CASSFAGGGNTEAFF
TRBD2	-	TRBV7-8	TRBJ2-1	TGTGCCAGCAGCTTAGGAGCGGGGGTTGTCAATGAGCAGTTCTTC	CASSLGAGVVNEQFF
-	-	TRBV13	TRBJ2-7	TGTGCCAGCAGCCCGGCGGGCCCAATCCCCCACGAGCAGTACTTC	CASSPAGPIPHEQYF
-	once	TRBV2	TRBJ2-7	TGTGCCAGCAGTGAAGGGGCACCTCCCAACTACGAGCAGTACTTC	CASSEGAPPNYEQYF
-	-	TRBV7-2	TRBJ2-1	TGTGCCAGCAGCTTAATAGCGGATTCTTACAATGAGCAGTTCTTC	CASSLIADSYNEQFF
-	-	TRBV6-5	TRBJ2-7	TGTGCCAGCAGTTACTCCACCAGAAACTACGAGCAGTACTTC	CASSYSTRNYEQYF
-	once	TRBV4-3	TRBJ1-1	TGCGCCAGCAGCCAAGATTCCTCAGGCACTGAAGCTTTCTTT	CASSQDSSGTEAFF
TRBD1	-	TRBV4-1	TRBJ2-7	TGCGCCAGCAGCCAAGATGCCCCGGACAGGGCCCCCTACGAGCAGTACTTC	CASSQDAPDRAPYEQYF
-	-	TRBV2	TRBJ2-2	TGTGCCAGCAGACCGGGACACGGGTCCCGGTATATTAACACCGGGGAGCTGTTTTTT	CASRPGHGSRYINTGELFF
-	-	TRBV6-4	TRBJ2-1	TGTGCCAGCAGCCCCTCAATTAGCGGCTCCTACAATGAGCAGTTCTTC	CASSPSISGSYNEQFF
-	once	TRBV4-2	TRBJ2-3	TGTGCCAGCAGCCAAGAATCTTACACAGATACGCAGTATTTT	CASSQESYTDTQYF
TRBD1	-	TRBV19	TRBJ1-1	TGTGCCAGTAGTATTCCGACAGGGACGGGAGCTTTCTTT	CASSIPTGTGAFF
TRBD1	-	TRBV5-1	TRBJ1-1	TGCGCCAGCAGCTTGAAGGAAACAGGGGGCGAAGCTTTCTTT	CASSLKETGGEAFF
TRBD1	once	TRBV5-6	TRBJ2-1	TGTGCCAGCAGCTTGGCGATAGGGGGCCGGTACAATGAGCAGTTCTTC	CASSLAIGGRYNEQFF
-	-	TRBV27	TRBJ1-1	TGTGCCAGCAGTTTGCTCTCTCCCGGGGGAAACACTGAAGCTTTCTTT	CASSLLSPGGNTEAFF
-	once	TRBV19	TRBJ1-1	TGTGCCAGTAGCCAGGCAGGGGTTGACACTGAAGCTTTCTTT	CASSQAGVDTEAFF
TRBD1	-	TRBV11-3	TRBJ2-1	TGTGCCAGCAGAGTGACAGGGGATTCCTACAATGAGCAGTTCTTC	CASRVTGDSYNEQFF